These T cell receptor beta chains were read from a single sample in a study of T cell repertoires in cytomegalovirus infection. TCRdb ran MiXCR on the reads and lists one entry per CDR3 protein. The sample has about 700,000 distinct CDR3 sequences, around 30% seen once. Their specific antigens are unknown. This specimen consisted of cultured PBMCs, obtained from culture after CMV antigen stimulation. All receptors come from a human donor in good health (CMV status not recorded). Some clones in this sample may be carry-over from other donors' samples. Each CDR3 is given with its conserved first and last residue. A D gene is named only where the DNA matches it firmly. The size field is filled for only some rows; it gives once, few, many or a size class.

D gene: TRBD2
V gene: TRBV7-2
clone size: few
J gene: TRBJ2-5
CDR3 DNA: TGTGCCAGCAGTTCAAGCGGGGTCGGTGCGGAGACCCAGTACTTC
CDR3 protein: CASSSSGVGAETQYF

D gene: NA
V gene: TRBV11-2
clone size: few
J gene: TRBJ2-3
CDR3 DNA: TGTGCCAGCAGCCCCCCCCGGAGAGATACGCAGTATTTT
CDR3 protein: CASSPPRRDTQYF

D gene: TRBD1
V gene: TRBV20-1
clone size: NA
J gene: TRBJ1-3
CDR3 DNA: TGCAGTGCTCGAAAGGGACAGGTGAACACCATATATTTT
CDR3 protein: CSARKGQVNTIYF

D gene: TRBD2
V gene: TRBV7-6
clone size: NA
J gene: TRBJ2-1
CDR3 DNA: TGTGCCAGCAGCTTAGCTCCCGGGACTAGCCTTTACAATGAGCAGTTCTTC
CDR3 protein: CASSLAPGTSLYNEQFF

D gene: NA
V gene: TRBV12-3/TRBV12-4
clone size: few
J gene: TRBJ2-4
CDR3 DNA: TGTGCCAGCACTCTCGACGCCAAAAACATTCAGTACTTC
CDR3 protein: CASTLDAKNIQYF

D gene: NA
V gene: TRBV6-1
clone size: few
J gene: TRBJ1-6
CDR3 DNA: TGTGCCAGCAGCCTAAGCGGGGTCGGTAATTCACCCCTCCACTTT
CDR3 protein: CASSLSGVGNSPLHF

D gene: NA
V gene: TRBV7-2
clone size: NA
J gene: TRBJ2-1
CDR3 DNA: TGTGCCAGCAGCTTAGTTTTGTTAGCGACGGGTGAGCAGTTCTTC
CDR3 protein: CASSLVLLATGEQFF

D gene: TRBD1
V gene: TRBV12-3/TRBV12-4
clone size: few
J gene: TRBJ2-1
CDR3 DNA: TGTGCCAGCAGTTTAAGGGGGCAGGGGAGCAATGAGCAGTTCTTC
CDR3 protein: CASSLRGQGSNEQFF

D gene: TRBD2
V gene: TRBV7-2
clone size: NA
J gene: TRBJ2-2
CDR3 DNA: TGTGCCAGCAGTATAGCGGGCGGCGGAACCGGGGAGCTGTTTTTT
CDR3 protein: CASSIAGGGTGELFF

D gene: NA
V gene: TRBV7-2
clone size: many
J gene: TRBJ1-4
CDR3 DNA: TGTGCCAGCAGCCCAGGGCGGAGAAATGAAAAACTGTTTTTT
CDR3 protein: CASSPGRRNEKLFF

D gene: TRBD1
V gene: TRBV19
clone size: NA
J gene: TRBJ2-1
CDR3 DNA: TGTGCCAGTAGCTTCGGTTCAGGGGGCACCTACAATGAGCAGTTCTTC
CDR3 protein: CASSFGSGGTYNEQFF

D gene: NA
V gene: TRBV2
clone size: NA
J gene: TRBJ2-3
CDR3 DNA: TGTGCCAGCAGAGCGGACGTAGCGGCAGATACGCAGTATTTT
CDR3 protein: CASRADVAADTQYF

D gene: TRBD2
V gene: TRBV7-2
clone size: many
J gene: TRBJ2-3
CDR3 DNA: TGTGCCAGCAGCTTCCGACTAGCGGGGGGAGGGGGTACAGATACGCAGTATTTT
CDR3 protein: CASSFRLAGGGGTDTQYF

D gene: TRBD2
V gene: TRBV5-4
clone size: NA
J gene: TRBJ2-5
CDR3 DNA: TGTGCCAGCAGCCCCCGGGGGGGAGAGCAAGAGACCCAGTACTTC
CDR3 protein: CASSPRGGEQETQYF

D gene: TRBD1
V gene: TRBV6-1
clone size: NA
J gene: TRBJ2-7
CDR3 DNA: TGTGCCAGCAGTGCGCCGACAGGGTCTGAGGAGCAGTACTTC
CDR3 protein: CASSAPTGSEEQYF

D gene: NA
V gene: TRBV7-4
clone size: NA
J gene: TRBJ2-5
CDR3 DNA: TGTGCCAGCAGCCCGCGGACCCAAGGGGAGACCCAGTACTTC
CDR3 protein: CASSPRTQGETQYF

D gene: NA
V gene: TRBV6-2/TRBV6-3
clone size: few
J gene: TRBJ2-7
CDR3 DNA: TGTGCCAGCAGCCTCCCGAGGCAGGGGACGTCCTACGAGCAGTACTTC
CDR3 protein: CASSLPRQGTSYEQYF

D gene: TRBD2
V gene: TRBV20-1
clone size: few
J gene: TRBJ2-1
CDR3 DNA: TGCAGTGCTCCTACGACTAGCGGGGGAGGTGATGAGCAGTTCTTC
CDR3 protein: CSAPTTSGGGDEQFF

D gene: TRBD2
V gene: TRBV5-5
clone size: NA
J gene: TRBJ2-5
CDR3 DNA: TGTGCCAGCAGGCTTCCTAGCGGGAGGCAAGAGACCCAGTACTTC
CDR3 protein: CASRLPSGRQETQYF

D gene: TRBD1
V gene: TRBV5-6
clone size: few
J gene: TRBJ1-1
CDR3 DNA: TGTGCCAGCAGCCCTTTCGACAGGGCGGACACTGAAGCTTTCTTT
CDR3 protein: CASSPFDRADTEAFF

D gene: NA
V gene: TRBV18
clone size: few
J gene: TRBJ2-1
CDR3 DNA: TGTGCCAGCTCACCTCGCGGCTTCAATGAGCAGTTCTTC
CDR3 protein: CASSPRGFNEQFF

D gene: NA
V gene: TRBV5-1
clone size: few
J gene: TRBJ1-6
CDR3 DNA: TGCGCCAGCAGCCAAATGGGAGAATCCCTCCACTTT
CDR3 protein: CASSQMGESLHF

D gene: NA
V gene: TRBV24-1
clone size: NA
J gene: TRBJ2-1
CDR3 DNA: TGTGCCACCAGGCGACAGGAATACAATGAGCAGTTCTTC
CDR3 protein: CATRRQEYNEQFF

D gene: NA
V gene: TRBV6-1
clone size: NA
J gene: TRBJ2-1
CDR3 DNA: TGTGCCAGCAGTTTTGGGACGATTAGCTCCTACAATGAGCAGTTCTTC
CDR3 protein: CASSFGTISSYNEQFF

D gene: TRBD2
V gene: TRBV5-1
clone size: NA
J gene: TRBJ2-1
CDR3 DNA: TGCGCCAGCAGCTTGAGCCTAGCGGGAGTGAGCAATGAGCAGTTCTTC
CDR3 protein: CASSLSLAGVSNEQFF

D gene: TRBD1
V gene: TRBV7-2
clone size: many
J gene: TRBJ1-5
CDR3 DNA: TGTGCCAGCAGCTTAAACCGGGACAGGGATCAGCCCCAGCATTTT
CDR3 protein: CASSLNRDRDQPQHF

D gene: TRBD1
V gene: TRBV12-3/TRBV12-4
clone size: NA
J gene: TRBJ1-4
CDR3 DNA: TGTGCCAGCAGACAGACAGGGGTCGGTAGGGAAAAACTGTTTTTT
CDR3 protein: CASRQTGVGREKLFF

D gene: TRBD1
V gene: TRBV12-3/TRBV12-4
clone size: few
J gene: TRBJ1-4
CDR3 DNA: TGTGCCAGCAGACCCCGGACAGGGGAGGGTGAAAAACTGTTTTTT
CDR3 protein: CASRPRTGEGEKLFF

D gene: TRBD2
V gene: TRBV6-1
clone size: NA
J gene: TRBJ2-1
CDR3 DNA: TGTGCCAGCAGTGAAGGAGGTTGGCTAGCGGGGCCCGCACGGGAGCAGTTCTTC
CDR3 protein: CASSEGGWLAGPAREQFF

D gene: TRBD2
V gene: TRBV6-5
clone size: NA
J gene: TRBJ2-7
CDR3 DNA: TGTGCCAGCAGGCGACCGGGACTAGTTGACGAGCAGTACTTC
CDR3 protein: CASRRPGLVDEQYF

D gene: NA
V gene: TRBV28
clone size: NA
J gene: TRBJ1-1
CDR3 DNA: TGTGCCAGCAGTTTAAGAAGGCAGGGGCCGTTCGACACTGAAGCTTTCTTT
CDR3 protein: CASSLRRQGPFDTEAFF

D gene: NA
V gene: TRBV6-5
clone size: NA
J gene: TRBJ2-1
CDR3 DNA: TGTGCCAGCAGGAGAATTGGAGTTAACGATGAGCAGTTCTTC
CDR3 protein: CASRRIGVNDEQFF

D gene: NA
V gene: TRBV20-1
clone size: few
J gene: TRBJ2-1
CDR3 DNA: TGCAGTGCCCTGTACTCGGGGTGGAGTGAGCAGTTCTTC
CDR3 protein: CSALYSGWSEQFF

D gene: TRBD2
V gene: TRBV7-2
clone size: NA
J gene: TRBJ2-3
CDR3 DNA: TGTGCCAGCAGCCTCAGACTAGCGGGTAGCATAGATACGCAGTATTTT
CDR3 protein: CASSLRLAGSIDTQYF

D gene: TRBD1
V gene: TRBV5-4
clone size: NA
J gene: TRBJ1-1
CDR3 DNA: TGTGCCAGCAGCTCCCCTAAGGACAGGATTCCCGAAGCTTTCTTT
CDR3 protein: CASSSPKDRIPEAFF

D gene: TRBD1
V gene: TRBV19
clone size: few
J gene: TRBJ1-5
CDR3 DNA: TGTGCCAGTTGTAGGGACAGTATTAGCAATCAGCCCCAGCATTTT
CDR3 protein: CASCRDSISNQPQHF

D gene: NA
V gene: TRBV19
clone size: NA
J gene: TRBJ2-4
CDR3 DNA: TGTGCCAGTAGTGTTCGACCAGGGGAAGCCAAAAACATTCAGTACTTC
CDR3 protein: CASSVRPGEAKNIQYF

D gene: NA
V gene: TRBV6-1
clone size: NA
J gene: TRBJ2-6
CDR3 DNA: TGTGCCAGCAGTGAAACTCTTCAGGGGACGGGCTCTGGGGCCAACGTCCTGACTTTC
CDR3 protein: CASSETLQGTGSGANVLTF